The 9 T cell receptor beta chains below were found in one sample sequenced in a study of blood T cell repertoires in COVID-19. Some clones are missing from TCRdb's copy, which holds only in-frame ones; the method was immunoSEQ multiplex PCR. The repertoire holds 200,000 to 250,000 clones, roughly 92% seen once, with 0.82% in the top ten. Sequenced: peripheral blood. These receptors were taken from a man aged 55-75 years with COVID-19, enrolled during active disease.

This clone was counted only a few times. J is TRBJ1-4 and V is TRBV28; D uncertain. Trimming cost V 5 bases and J 8 bases, with 18 bases left between them. CDR1 and CDR2 from the germline V gene are MDHEN and SYDVKM. The CDR3 spans 15 residues. This CDR3 is CASSILTGKKEKLFF. CDR3 bases: TGTGCCAGCAGTATATTGACTGGAAAGAAGGAAAAACTGTTTTTT.

The chain carries TRBV10-3 and TRBJ1-5; D gene uncertain. The germline V and J ends were trimmed by 6 bases and 8 bases, with 17 bases remaining between them. This CDR3 contains 14 residues. Germline V CDR1 and CDR2: ENHRY, SYGVKD. CDR3 region: CAISRENSGEPQHF. In DNA, the CDR3 is TGTGCCATCAGCCGGGAAAACAGCGGGGAGCCCCAGCATTTT.

J is TRBJ1-5 and V is TRBV10-3, with 11 bases fitting TRBD1. CDR1 is ENHRY and CDR2 is SYGVKD in the germline V gene. The CDR3 sequence is 13 residues long. V lost 9 bases to trimming and J lost 7 bases; unmatched junction nucleotides: 5. CDR3 residues: CAIAGQGGQPQHF. The DNA for the CDR3 is TGTGCCATTGCGGGACAGGGGGGACAGCCCCAGCATTTT.

The chain carries TRBV15 and TRBJ2-7, with a possible D match to TRBD2 (6 bases). Germline assignment: CDR1 LNHNV and CDR2 YYDKDF (reference sequence). V lost 0 bases, J lost 1 base, and 19 bases lay in between. The CDR3 runs to 18 residues. The CDR3 loop reads CATSRDLSAGISSYEQYF. DNA of the CDR3: TGTGCCACCAGCAGAGATCTATCTGCGGGAATATCTTCCTACGAGCAGTACTTC.

V usage is TRBV12-1 and J usage is TRBJ1-4; TRBD1 was called by the table and not checked on the DNA. TRBV12-1 is marked as a pseudogene. The CDR3 spans 18 residues. The CDR3 region is CASSHSGTGGARYEKLFF. CDR3 DNA sequence: TGTGCCAGCAGCCATAGCGGGACAGGGGGCGCGAGATATGAAAAACTGTTTTTT.

The rearrangement links TRBV4-1 to TRBJ2-1; a possible D gene is TRBD2 (6 bases). The CDR3 contains 15 residues. Trimming stripped 3 bases from V and 0 bases from J, with 9 bases between. Germline values: CDR1 MGHRA, CDR2 YSYEKL. The CDR3, as DNA: TGCGCCAGCAGCCACGGGAGCCTCTCCTACAATGAGCAGTTCTTC. Translation gives CASSHGSLSYNEQFF.

The J gene is TRBJ1-3, the V gene TRBV7-9, with 11 bases aligning to TRBD1. The CDR3 is 17 amino acids. V gave up 4 bases and J gave up 0 bases; unmatched junction bases: 5. CDR1 is SEHNR and CDR2 is FQNEAQ in the germline V gene (reference sequence). The DNA of the CDR3 is TGTGCCAGCAGCTCGGATGGGACAGGGGGCTCTGGAAACACCATATATTTT. Protein sequence: CASSSDGTGGSGNTIYF.

In DNA form, the CDR3 reads TGTGCCAGCAGCCAAGGACCTTCCAGGGCCACGGGTACGCAGTATTTT. Encoded protein: CASSQGPSRATGTQYF. This chain connects TRBV3-1 (or the pseudogene TRBV3-2) to TRBJ2-3; D possibly corresponds to TRBD1 (5 bases). CDR3 length equals 16 residues. V gave up 1 base and J gave up 8 bases, with 19 bases separating them. CDR1 LGHDT and CDR2 YNNKEL come from the germline V gene (reference sequence).

This rearrangement joins TRBV18 to TRBJ2-2; 7 bases align to TRBD2. V lost 4 bases, J lost 4 bases, and 9 bases stayed unmatched. Germline values: CDR1 KGHSH, CDR2 LQKENI. The CDR3 is 16 residues long. CDR3 sequence (DNA): TGTGCCAGCTCACGGGCCAGTCCGGGGGGCACCGGGGAGCTGTTTTTT. Protein product: CASSRASPGGTGELFF. The entire variable domain, with the rest obtained from reference TRBV18 and TRBJ2-2, is as follows: NAGVMQNPRHLVRRRGQEARLRCSPMKGHSHVYWYRQLPEEGLKFMVYLQKENIIDESGMPKERFSAEFPKEGPSILRIQQVVRGDSAAYFCASSRASPGGTGELFFGEGSRLTVL.